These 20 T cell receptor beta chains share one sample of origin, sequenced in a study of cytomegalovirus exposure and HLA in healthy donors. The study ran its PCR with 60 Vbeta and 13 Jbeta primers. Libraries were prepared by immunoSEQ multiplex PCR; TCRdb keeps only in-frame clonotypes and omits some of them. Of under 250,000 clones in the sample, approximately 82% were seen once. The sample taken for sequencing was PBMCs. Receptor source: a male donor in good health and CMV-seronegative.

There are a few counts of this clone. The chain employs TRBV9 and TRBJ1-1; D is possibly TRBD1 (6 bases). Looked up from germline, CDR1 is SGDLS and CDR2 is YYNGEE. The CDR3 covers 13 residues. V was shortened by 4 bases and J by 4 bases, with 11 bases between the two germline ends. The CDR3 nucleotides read TGTGCCAGCAGCCAGGGGACGGGCACTGAAGCTTTCTTT. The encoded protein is CASSQGTGTEAFF.

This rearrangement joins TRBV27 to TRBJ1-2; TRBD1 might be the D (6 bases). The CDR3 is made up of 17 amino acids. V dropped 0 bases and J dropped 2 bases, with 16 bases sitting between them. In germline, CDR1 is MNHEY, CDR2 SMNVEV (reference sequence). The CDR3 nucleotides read TGTGCCAGCAGTTTATCGATGGACAGCCGATTAAACTATGGCTACACCTTC. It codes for CASSLSMDSRLNYGYTF.

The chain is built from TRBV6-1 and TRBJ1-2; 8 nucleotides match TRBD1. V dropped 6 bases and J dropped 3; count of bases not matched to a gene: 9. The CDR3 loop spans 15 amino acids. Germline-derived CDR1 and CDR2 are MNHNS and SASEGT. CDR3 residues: CASSTSGGGHYGYTF. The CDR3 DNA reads TGTGCCAGCAGCACGTCAGGGGGCGGACACTATGGCTACACCTTC.

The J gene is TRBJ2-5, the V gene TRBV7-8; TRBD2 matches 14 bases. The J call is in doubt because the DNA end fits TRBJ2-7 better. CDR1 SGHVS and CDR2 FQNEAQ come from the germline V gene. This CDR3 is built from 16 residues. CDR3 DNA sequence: TGTGCCAGCAGCTTCGGACTAGCGGGAGGATCCTACGAGCAGTACTTC. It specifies CASSFGLAGGSYEQYF.

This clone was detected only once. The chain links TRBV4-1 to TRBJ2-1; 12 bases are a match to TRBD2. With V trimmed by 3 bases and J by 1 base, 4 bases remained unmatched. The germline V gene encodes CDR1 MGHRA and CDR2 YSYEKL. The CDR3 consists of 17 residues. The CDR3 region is CASSQTTSGRSYNEQFF. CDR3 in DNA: TGCGCCAGCAGCCAGACGACTAGCGGGAGATCCTACAATGAGCAGTTCTTC.

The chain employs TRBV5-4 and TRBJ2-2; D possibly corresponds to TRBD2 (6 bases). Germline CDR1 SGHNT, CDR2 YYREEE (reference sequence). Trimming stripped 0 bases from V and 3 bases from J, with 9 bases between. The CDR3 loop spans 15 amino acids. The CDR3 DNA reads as TGTGCCAGCAGCTTGGGTAGCGGTGACACCGGGGAGCTGTTTTTT. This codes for CASSLGSGDTGELFF.

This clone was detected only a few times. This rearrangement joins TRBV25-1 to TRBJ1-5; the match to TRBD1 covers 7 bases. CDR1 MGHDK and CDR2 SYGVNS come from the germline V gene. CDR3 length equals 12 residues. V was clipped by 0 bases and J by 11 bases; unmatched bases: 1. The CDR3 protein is CASSEYQGAQHF. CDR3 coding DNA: TGTGCCAGCAGTGAATATCAGGGGGCCCAGCATTTT.

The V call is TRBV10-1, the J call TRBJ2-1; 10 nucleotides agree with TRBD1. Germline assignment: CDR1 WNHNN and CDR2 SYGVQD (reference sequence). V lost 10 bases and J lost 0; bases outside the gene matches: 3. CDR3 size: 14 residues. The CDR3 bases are TGCGCCACCGGACAGGGGGGCTCCTACAATGAGCAGTTCTTC. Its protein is CATGQGGSYNEQFF.

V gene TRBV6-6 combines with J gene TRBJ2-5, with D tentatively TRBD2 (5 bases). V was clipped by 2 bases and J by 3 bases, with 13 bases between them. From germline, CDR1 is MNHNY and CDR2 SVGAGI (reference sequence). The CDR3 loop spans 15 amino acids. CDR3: CASSYPRPGKETQYF. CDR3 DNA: TGTGCCAGCAGTTACCCCCGCCCGGGGAAAGAGACCCAGTACTTC.

The chain's CDR3 is CASSAGTSPIGELFF. CDR3 nucleotide sequence: TGTGCCAGCAGTGCCGGGACTAGTCCTATCGGGGAGCTGTTTTTT. This chain uses TRBV6-1 with TRBJ2-2; 8 bases are shared with TRBD2. This CDR3 spans 15 amino acids. Germline trimming cut 4 bases from V and 7 bases from J; bases unmatched to any gene: 8. Germline-derived CDR1 and CDR2 are MNHNS and SASEGT.

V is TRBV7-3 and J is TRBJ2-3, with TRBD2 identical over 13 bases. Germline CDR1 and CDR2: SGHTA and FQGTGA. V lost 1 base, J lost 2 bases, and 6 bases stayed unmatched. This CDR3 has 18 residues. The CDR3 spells CASSLIGTSGRATDTQYF. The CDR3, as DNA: TGTGCCAGCAGCTTAATCGGAACTAGCGGGAGGGCCACAGATACGCAGTATTTT.

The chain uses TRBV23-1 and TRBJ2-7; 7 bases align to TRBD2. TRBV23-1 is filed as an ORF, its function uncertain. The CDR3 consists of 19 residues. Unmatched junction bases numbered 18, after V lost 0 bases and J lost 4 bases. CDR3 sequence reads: CASSQSETAPGTGLYEQYF. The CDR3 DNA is TGCGCCAGCAGTCAATCCGAGACGGCACCCGGGACGGGACTATACGAGCAGTACTTC.

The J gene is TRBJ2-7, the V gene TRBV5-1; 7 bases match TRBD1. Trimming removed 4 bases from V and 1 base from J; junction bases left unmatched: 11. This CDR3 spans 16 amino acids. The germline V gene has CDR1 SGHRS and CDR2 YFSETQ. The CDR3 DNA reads TGCGCCAGCAGCCGCACCAGGGGGTCCCTATCCTACGAGCAGTACTTC. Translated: CASSRTRGSLSYEQYF.

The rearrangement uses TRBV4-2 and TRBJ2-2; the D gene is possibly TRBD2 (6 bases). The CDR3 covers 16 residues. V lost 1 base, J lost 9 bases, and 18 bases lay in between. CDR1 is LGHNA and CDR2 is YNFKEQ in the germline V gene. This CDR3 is CASSQVGGSPPRELFF. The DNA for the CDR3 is TGTGCCAGCAGCCAAGTAGGAGGGAGCCCCCCCAGGGAGCTGTTTTTT.

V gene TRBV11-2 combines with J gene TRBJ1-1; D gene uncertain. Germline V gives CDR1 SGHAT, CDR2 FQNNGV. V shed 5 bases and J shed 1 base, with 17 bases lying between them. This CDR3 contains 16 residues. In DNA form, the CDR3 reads TGTGCCAGCAGCCCCCGGGGAGGACCCCAGAACACTGAAGCTTTCTTT. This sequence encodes CASSPRGGPQNTEAFF.

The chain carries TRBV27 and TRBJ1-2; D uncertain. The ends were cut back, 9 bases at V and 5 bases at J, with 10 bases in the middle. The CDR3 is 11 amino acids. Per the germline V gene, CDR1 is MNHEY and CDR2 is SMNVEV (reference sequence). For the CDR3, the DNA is TGTGCCAGTGGACGGGGATATGGCTACACCTTC. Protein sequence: CASGRGYGYTF.

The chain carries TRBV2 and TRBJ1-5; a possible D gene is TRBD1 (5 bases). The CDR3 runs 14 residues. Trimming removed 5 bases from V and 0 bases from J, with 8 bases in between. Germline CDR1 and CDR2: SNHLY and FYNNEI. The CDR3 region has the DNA TGTGCCAGCAGTTCTCAGGGTAGCAATCAGCCCCAGCATTTT. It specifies CASSSQGSNQPQHF.

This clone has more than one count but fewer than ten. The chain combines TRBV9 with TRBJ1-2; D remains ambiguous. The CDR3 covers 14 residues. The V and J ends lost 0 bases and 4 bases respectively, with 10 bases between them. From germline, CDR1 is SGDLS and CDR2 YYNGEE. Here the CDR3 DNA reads TGTGCCAGCAGCGTAGGAGGTAGGATCTATGGCTACACCTTC. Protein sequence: CASSVGGRIYGYTF.

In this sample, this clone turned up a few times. CDR3 in amino acids: CASSYRDRSNQPQHF. The CDR3 DNA is TGTGCCAGCAGTTACCGGGACAGAAGCAATCAGCCCCAGCATTTT. The J gene is TRBJ1-5, the V gene TRBV6-6; 7 bases are a match to TRBD1. J was trimmed by 1 base and V by 2 bases; bases with no gene match: 2. This CDR3 has 15 residues. Germline V CDR1 and CDR2: MNHNY, SVGAGI (reference sequence).

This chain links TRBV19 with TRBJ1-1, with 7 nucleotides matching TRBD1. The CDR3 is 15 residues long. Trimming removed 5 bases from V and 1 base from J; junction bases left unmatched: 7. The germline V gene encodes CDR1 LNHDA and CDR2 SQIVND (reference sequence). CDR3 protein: CASSPRTGGNTEAFF. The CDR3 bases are TGTGCCAGTAGTCCTCGGACAGGCGGGAACACTGAAGCTTTCTTT.